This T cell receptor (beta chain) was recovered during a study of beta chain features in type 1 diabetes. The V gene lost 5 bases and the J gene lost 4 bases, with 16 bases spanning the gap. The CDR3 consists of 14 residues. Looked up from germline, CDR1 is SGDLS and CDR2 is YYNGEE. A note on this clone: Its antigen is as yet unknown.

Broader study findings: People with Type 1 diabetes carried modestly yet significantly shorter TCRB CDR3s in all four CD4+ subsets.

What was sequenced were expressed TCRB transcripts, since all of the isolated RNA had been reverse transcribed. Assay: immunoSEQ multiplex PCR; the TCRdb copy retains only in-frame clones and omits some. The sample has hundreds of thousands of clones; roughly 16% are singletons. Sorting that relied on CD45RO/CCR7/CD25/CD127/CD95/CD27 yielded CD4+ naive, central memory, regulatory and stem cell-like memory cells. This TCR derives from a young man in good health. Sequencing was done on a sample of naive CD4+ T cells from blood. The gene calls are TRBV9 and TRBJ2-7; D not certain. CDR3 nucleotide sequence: TGTGCCAGCAGGTCTCCCCTGCCCCTTTACGAGCAGTACTTC. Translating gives CASRSPLPLYEQYF.